One T cell receptor (beta chain) is described in this entry. Its antigen is currently unknown. The data were taken from a study of cytomegalovirus exposure and HLA in healthy donors. Looked up from germline, CDR1 is MGHRA and CDR2 is YSYEKL. Trimming removed 1 base from V and 5 bases from J, with 15 bases in between. The CDR3 has 15 amino acids. This PCR relied on a set of 60 Vbeta primers and 13 Jbeta primers. Assay: immunoSEQ multiplex PCR; the TCRdb copy retains only in-frame clones and omits some. The table shows roughly 250,000 clones, with 75% to 85% occurring only once. Notes on the study in general: In a later analysis, most CMV-associated TCR beta chains appeared HLA-restricted. The classifier reportedly diagnosed cytomegalovirus status with high specificity and sensitivity.

The chain links TRBV4-1 to TRBJ2-7; D is unclear. Sequences were obtained from PBMCs. The TCR comes from a girl aged 2-10 years in good health and CMV-seronegative. The CDR3 here is CASSQAVLGVDEQYF. In nucleotides, the CDR3 is TGCGCCAGCAGCCAAGCGGTCCTGGGCGTGGACGAGCAGTACTTC.